The 27 T cell receptor beta chains below come from one sample, sequenced in a study of preoperative IRX-2 immunotherapy in early breast cancer. Indicated treatment: preoperative locoregional IRX-2 cytokine immunotherapy. Here immunoSEQ multiplex PCR was the method, and the copy in TCRdb shows in-frame clones only, minus some. The repertoire holds 95,000 to 100,000 clones, with roughly 89% as singletons. The starting material was tumor tissue, obtained after IRX-2 immunotherapy. Receptor source: a human donor with breast cancer.

The rearrangement uses TRBV6-7 and TRBJ2-3; a weak D match, TRBD2 (5 bases). TRBV6-7 is an ORF, with its function uncertain. The germline V and J ends were trimmed by 10 bases and 2 bases, with 13 bases remaining between them. The CDR3 totals 13 residues. CDR3 DNA sequence: TGTGCCACCAGCCCGGGGAACACAGATACGCAGTATTTT. Translating gives CATSPGNTDTQYF.

This clone was seen only once. The chain links TRBV6-8 to TRBJ2-1; D not resolved. Germline CDR1 is MNHGY and CDR2 is SAAAGT. The CDR3 is made up of 13 amino acids. With 8 bases removed from V and 4 bases from J, the gap between germline ends came to 12 bases. The CDR3 DNA follows: TGTGCCAGCCTCCAAGACCCTTACAATGAGCAGTTCTTC. This encodes CASLQDPYNEQFF.

The genes are TRBV5-1 and TRBJ1-1; tentatively, D is TRBD1 (5 bases). Germline loops: CDR1 SGHRS, CDR2 YFSETQ. Trimming took off 2 bases at V and 3 bases at J, with 11 bases between the two ends. The CDR3 is made up of 14 amino acids. The CDR3 loop is CASSFQGRDTEAFF. In DNA form, the CDR3 reads TGCGCCAGCAGCTTTCAGGGTAGGGACACTGAAGCTTTCTTT.

CDR3 DNA sequence: TGTGCCAGCAGTTCCTCCGGGACAGGGTCTGGAGCTTTCTTT. This codes for CASSSSGTGSGAFF. This sequence joins TRBV22-1 and TRBJ1-1; the D call of TRBD1 is as the table states it, not checked on the DNA. TRBV22-1 counts as a pseudogene. There are 14 residues in the CDR3.

CDR3 protein: CASSPTGGNEKLFF. The CDR3 nucleotides read TGCGCCAGCAGCCCGACAGGGGGGAATGAAAAACTGTTTTTT. V usage is TRBV5-1 and J usage is TRBJ1-4, with TRBD1 matching over 9 bases. CDR3 length: 14 amino acids. V dropped 4 bases and J dropped 5; count of bases not matched to a gene: 3. Germline-derived CDR1 and CDR2 are SGHRS and YFSETQ.

The chain couples TRBV2 to TRBJ2-1, with 10 nucleotides matching TRBD2. This CDR3 contains 15 residues. Germline V CDR1 and CDR2: SNHLY, FYNNEI. The V segment lost 5 bases and the J segment 8 bases; nucleotides outside the gene matches: 9. DNA of the CDR3: TGTGCCAGCAGTTTGTCTAGCGGGAGTGACGATGAGCAGTTCTTC. This gives the protein CASSLSSGSDDEQFF. Complete variable domain (other parts from reference TRBV2 and TRBJ2-1): EPEVTQTPSHQVTQMGQEVILRCVPISNHLYFYWYRQILGQKVEFLVSFYNNEISEKSEIFDDQFSVERPDGSNFTLKIRSTKLEDSAMYFCASSLSSGSDDEQFFGPGTRLTVL.

This clone was seen once. The chain combines TRBV6-8 with TRBJ1-3; D is possibly TRBD1 (6 bases). The CDR3 consists of 14 residues. V was clipped by 5 bases and J by 1 base, with 9 bases between them. Looked up from germline, CDR1 is MNHGY and CDR2 is SAAAGT. CDR3 sequence (DNA): TGTGCCAGCAGTAGACAGGTTTCTGGAAACACCATATATTTT. It codes for CASSRQVSGNTIYF.

CDR3 nucleotides: TGTGCCAGCAGCCAACTAGCGGACGACCCTTCCTACGAGCAGTACTTC. It encodes CASSQLADDPSYEQYF. The rearrangement links TRBV11-3 to TRBJ2-7, with 8 bases fitting TRBD2. J was trimmed by 1 base and V by 5 bases; bases with no gene match: 10. This CDR3 contains 16 residues. Germline loops: CDR1 SGHNT, CDR2 YENEEA. Drawing the rest from reference TRBV11-3 and TRBJ2-7, the complete variable domain is EAGVVQSPRYKIIEKKQPVAFWCNPISGHNTLYWYLQNLGQGPELLIRYENEEAVDDSQLPKDRFSAERLKGVDSTLKIQPAELGDSAVYLCASSQLADDPSYEQYFGPGTRLTVT.

V usage is TRBV28 and J usage is TRBJ1-2, with 8 bases identical to TRBD1. V was clipped by 4 bases and J by 6 bases; unmatched bases: 7. Germline lookup yields CDR1 MDHEN and CDR2 SYDVKM. The CDR3 has 14 residues. The CDR3 spells CASSSTGESHGYTF. The CDR3 bases are TGTGCCAGCAGTTCGACAGGGGAATCTCATGGCTACACCTTC.

This clone was counted a few times. The V and J genes are TRBV15 and TRBJ2-2; 16 nucleotides match TRBD2. J was trimmed by 4 bases and V by 1 base; bases with no gene match: 18. The germline V gene encodes CDR1 LNHNV and CDR2 YYDKDF (reference sequence). This CDR3 is 23 amino acids long. CDR3 residues: CATSRVNPLRTGLAGGSTGELFF. CDR3 nucleotides: TGTGCCACCAGCAGAGTGAACCCACTTAGAACGGGACTAGCGGGAGGGAGCACCGGGGAGCTGTTTTTT.

The V and J genes are TRBV28 and TRBJ1-2, with TRBD1 as a possible D gene (6 bases). The CDR3 covers 13 residues. Germline V gene sequence: CDR1 MDHEN, CDR2 SYDVKM. The V gene lost 8 bases and the J gene lost 3 bases, with 13 bases spanning the gap. This CDR3 reads CASHLQGDYGYTF. Written as DNA, the CDR3 is TGTGCCAGCCATTTACAGGGTGACTATGGCTACACCTTC.

V and J are TRBV5-1 and TRBJ2-2; D gene unclear. Germline V lookup: CDR1 SGHRS, CDR2 YFSETQ. V lost 0 bases, J lost 4 bases, and 19 bases lay in between. CDR3 length: 18 amino acids. Here the CDR3 DNA reads TGCGCCAGCAGCTTGGTCGGACCCCCCCGGAAATTCACCGGGGAGCTGTTTTTT. The encoded protein is CASSLVGPPRKFTGELFF.

The gene calls are TRBV19 and TRBJ2-1; 10 positions match TRBD2. Germline V gives CDR1 LNHDA, CDR2 SQIVND (reference sequence). This CDR3 has 17 residues. The trim removed 6 bases at V and 6 bases at J, leaving 14 bases unmatched. The DNA of the CDR3 is TGTGCCAGTAGAGAGGGGCTAGCGGGAGTCTGGGGCAATGAGCAGTTCTTC. Its translation is CASREGLAGVWGNEQFF.

This rearrangement joins TRBV14 to TRBJ1-1; a possible D gene is TRBD1 (6 bases). Deletions cut 4 bases from V and 8 bases from J, with 17 bases between. The CDR3 is made up of 14 amino acids. CDR1 and CDR2 (germline): SGHDN, FVKESK. CDR3 protein: CASSRLTTGSEAFF. DNA for the CDR3: TGTGCCAGCAGCCGTTTAACCACAGGGTCAGAAGCTTTCTTT.

The chain has TRBV30 and TRBJ2-5; D is tentatively TRBD1 or TRBD2 (5 bases each). This CDR3 has 13 amino acids. Germline CDR1 reads GTSNPN; CDR2 reads SVGIG (reference sequence). V was shortened by 4 bases and J by 5 bases, with 14 bases between the two germline ends. The CDR3 loop reads CAWISRGWETQYF. DNA for the CDR3: TGTGCCTGGATCTCGAGGGGCTGGGAGACCCAGTACTTC. Using reference TRBV30 and TRBJ2-5 for the parts outside the CDR3, the full variable domain is SQTIHQWPATLVQPVGSPLSLECTVEGTSNPNLYWYRQAAGRGLQLLFYSVGIGQISSEVPQNLSASRPQDRQFILSSKKLLLSDSGFYLCAWISRGWETQYFGPGTRLLVL.

A note on this clone: A read error may produce the germline difference seen at one junction end. The V and J genes are TRBV7-7 and TRBJ2-3; 12 bases are shared with TRBD2. Per the germline V gene, CDR1 is SSHAT and CDR2 is FNYEAQ (reference sequence). The CDR3 length is 16 residues. CDR3 in amino acids: CASSVASGGDTDTQYF. CDR3 sequence (DNA): TGTGCCAGCAGCGTAGCTAGCGGGGGGGACACAGATACGCAGTATTTT.

Only a few counts were recorded for this clone. The chain combines TRBV6-8 with TRBJ1-2; perhaps TRBD1 as D (6 bases). The V gene's germline CDR1 is MNHGY and CDR2 SAAAGT. The CDR3 runs to 13 residues. V dropped 6 bases and J dropped 4 bases, with 12 bases sitting between them. The CDR3 is CASRSGQSYGYTF. CDR3 nucleotide sequence: TGTGCCAGCAGATCAGGACAGTCCTATGGCTACACCTTC.

Worth noting for this clone: Germline is not matched at one junction end, which may reflect a read error. The DNA holds an ambiguous or unread base, and X denotes its residue. The chain links TRBV28 to TRBJ1-5; D is uncertain. The CDR3 extends over 15 amino acids. Germline assignment: CDR1 MDHEN and CDR2 SYDVKM. The DNA for the CDR3 is TGTGCCAGCACCCCTGACCGAACATACAATCAGCCCCRGCATTTT. Translating it yields CASTPDRTYNQPXHF.

The gene calls are TRBV11-3 and TRBJ2-1; 8 bases are shared with TRBD2. Trimming at V came to 5 bases and at J to 2 bases, leaving 14 bases not matched to a gene. This CDR3 is 18 amino acids long. Germline values: CDR1 SGHNT, CDR2 YENEEA. CDR3 sequence (DNA): TGTGCCAGCAGCCCCCCGGGACTAGTCGGGCCGGCCTACAATGAGCAGTTCTTC. Its translation is CASSPPGLVGPAYNEQFF. Full variable domain (remainder filled in from reference TRBV11-3 and TRBJ2-1): EAGVVQSPRYKIIEKKQPVAFWCNPISGHNTLYWYLQNLGQGPELLIRYENEEAVDDSQLPKDRFSAERLKGVDSTLKIQPAELGDSAVYLCASSPPGLVGPAYNEQFFGPGTRLTVL.

The V gene is TRBV22-1, the J gene TRBJ2-3; the table's TRBD1 call for D was not verified on the DNA. TRBV22-1 is designated a pseudogene. The CDR3 loop spans 15 amino acids. CDR3 sequence (DNA): TGTGCCAGCAGTTTGGGACAGGGCAGGGCAGATACGCAGTATTTT. It is translated as CASSLGQGRADTQYF.

The genes are TRBV15 and TRBJ2-5, with TRBD2 matching 12 bases. The germline gives CDR1 LNHNV, CDR2 YYDKDF (reference sequence). The V and J ends lost 0 bases and 3 bases, in that order; junction bases with no gene match: 2. This CDR3 contains 16 residues. The CDR3 nucleotides are TGTGCCACCAGCAGAGACCTAGCGGGAGGGGAAGAGACCCAGTACTTC. This encodes CATSRDLAGGEETQYF.

The chain combines TRBV28 with TRBJ2-1, with D possibly being TRBD1 (6 bases). This CDR3 contains 13 residues. V was pared by 7 bases and J by 5 bases, with 12 bases between. The germline CDR1 and CDR2 sequences are MDHEN and SYDVKM. This chain's CDR3 is CASIRAGDNEQFF. The DNA for the CDR3 is TGTGCCAGCATCAGGGCAGGGGACAATGAGCAGTTCTTC.

This chain's CDR3 is CAWSAIKPQETQYF. The CDR3, as DNA: TGTGCCTGGAGCGCGATCAAACCCCAAGAGACCCAGTACTTC. The gene calls are TRBV30 and TRBJ2-5; unclear D gene. The CDR3 runs 14 residues. Between the trimmed V and J ends, which lost 3 bases and 1 base, there was a span of 12 bases. Germline values: CDR1 GTSNPN, CDR2 SVGIG (reference sequence).

This CDR3 reads CASSQDRGMANEKLFF. The DNA of the CDR3 is TGCGCCAGCAGCCAAGATCGGGGGATGGCTAATGAAAAACTGTTTTTT. The V and J genes are TRBV4-1 and TRBJ1-4; TRBD1 might be the D (5 bases). Germline CDR1 and CDR2: MGHRA and YSYEKL. Trimming removed 0 bases from V and 3 bases from J, with 11 bases in between. The CDR3 totals 16 residues.

The V and J genes are TRBV11-3 and TRBJ2-1, with unresolved D. The V and J ends lost 1 base and 7 bases respectively, with 11 bases between them. The germline V gene encodes CDR1 SGHNT and CDR2 YENEEA. The CDR3 has 14 residues. DNA of the CDR3: TGTGCCAGCAGCTTAGTCAGTTTAGCTAATGAGCAGTTCTTC. Amino acids: CASSLVSLANEQFF.

The V and J genes are TRBV29-1 and TRBJ1-5, with 7 nucleotides matching TRBD1. This CDR3 has 12 residues. Unmatched junction bases numbered 3, after V lost 4 bases and J lost 6 bases. The germline V gene has CDR1 SQVTM and CDR2 ANQGSEA. CDR3 region: CSVGGGGQPQHF. CDR3 nucleotide sequence: TGCAGCGTTGGAGGGGGCGGTCAGCCCCAGCATTTT.

The chain couples TRBV5-1 to TRBJ1-1; 7 bases match TRBD1. With 5 bases clipped from V and 1 base from J, the junction kept 8 bases outside the gene matches. The CDR3 has 15 residues. CDR1 is SGHRS, CDR2 YFSETQ, per germline. The CDR3, as DNA: TGCGCCAGCAGGTCCACAGGGGACCCGAACACTGAAGCTTTCTTT. Its protein product is CASRSTGDPNTEAFF.